Listed below are T cell receptor beta chains from one sample, sequenced in a study of blood T cell repertoires in COVID-19. TCRdb keeps only in-frame clones here, not all; method: immunoSEQ multiplex PCR. The sample contains roughly 320,000 clones, around 86% of which appear only once. Material: PBMCs or T cells enriched from blood (not recorded which). The receptor source for this set is a man aged 25-40 years who had recovered from COVID-19. Each CDR3 is given with its conserved first and last residue. A D gene is named only where the DNA matches it firmly. Only some rows state a clone size, as once, few, many or a class for expanded clones.

>TRBV11-2|15|-|TRBJ1-2|-
TGTGCCAGCTCTCGGGGGACGGCCCCTAACTATGGCTACACCTTC
CASSRGTAPNYGYTF
>TRBV7-8|15|-|TRBJ2-5|-
TGTGCCAGCAGCTTAGAGGCGGGGCGCCAAGAGACCCAGTACTTC
CASSLEAGRQETQYF
>TRBV28|15|TRBD1|TRBJ1-1|-
TGTGCCAGCAGCTTTCAGGGGGTCATGAACACTGAAGCTTTCTTT
CASSFQGVMNTEAFF
>TRBV12-3/TRBV12-4|13|-|TRBJ2-3|-
TGTGCCAGCAGTAAGATACAAACAGATACGCAGTATTTT
CASSKIQTDTQYF
>TRBV28|14|-|TRBJ1-6|-
TGTGCCAGCAAGGTGGAGCAGGCTAGCTCACCCCTCCACTTT
CASKVEQASSPLHF
>TRBV13|16|TRBD2|TRBJ2-5|-
TGTGCCAGCAGCCCCCGACTAGCGGGGGGCCAAGAGACCCAGTACTTC
CASSPRLAGGQETQYF
>TRBV5-1|13|TRBD1|TRBJ2-7|-
TGCGCCAGCGGGACAGGTGGTTCCTACGAGCAGTACTTC
CASGTGGSYEQYF
>TRBV24-1|15|-|TRBJ2-2|-
TGTGCCACCAGTGATCCGGGACTGTACACCGGGGAGCTGTTTTTT
CATSDPGLYTGELFF
>TRBV25-1|12|-|TRBJ1-1|-
TGTGCCAGCAGTGACCCCGTCGGGGAAGCTTTCTTT
CASSDPVGEAFF
>TRBV2|16|-|TRBJ1-3|-
TGTGCCAGCAGTGTTGACATCCTAATCTCTGGAAACACCATATATTTT
CASSVDILISGNTIYF
>TRBV27|13|-|TRBJ1-5|-
TGTGCCAGCAGTGTACGGGAGAATCAGCCCCAGCATTTT
CASSVRENQPQHF
>TRBV18|16|-|TRBJ1-5|-
TGTGCCAGCTCACCAGAAGGCGGACTTAGCAATCAGCCCCAGCATTTT
CASSPEGGLSNQPQHF
>TRBV9|15|TRBD1|TRBJ1-1|-
TGTGCCAGCACCACCGGGACAGGGACGAACACTGAAGCTTTCTTT
CASTTGTGTNTEAFF
>TRBV27|14|-|TRBJ1-5|-
TGTGCCAGCAGCGTGGGAGTAAGGAATCAGCCCCAGCATTTT
CASSVGVRNQPQHF
>TRBV7-9|15|-|TRBJ1-2|-
TGTGCCAGCAGCTTACGCCGGGACACCTTCTATGGCTACACCTTC
CASSLRRDTFYGYTF
>TRBV7-2|15|TRBD1|TRBJ1-3|-
TGTGCCAGCAGCTTAGACAGGGGGGGTGGAAACACCATATATTTT
CASSLDRGGGNTIYF
>TRBV18|12|TRBD1|TRBJ1-1|few
TGTGCCAGCTCAACAGGGGGAACTGAAGCTTTCTTT
CASSTGGTEAFF
>TRBV5-4|14|-|TRBJ1-6|-
TGTGCCAGCAGCTTGGTACGGGATAATTCACCCCTCCACTTT
CASSLVRDNSPLHF
>TRBV30|13|-|TRBJ1-1|-
TGTGCCTGGACGGGTTACGTGAACACTGAAGCTTTCTTT
CAWTGYVNTEAFF
>TRBV6-4|15|-|TRBJ1-1|-
TGTGCCAGCAGTGACTCCATAGAAATGAACACTGAAGCTTTCTTT
CASSDSIEMNTEAFF
>TRBV19|17|-|TRBJ2-6|-
TGTGCCAGTAGTATAGCAAAGGGGTTGAGTGGGGCCAACGTCCTGACTTTC
CASSIAKGLSGANVLTF
>TRBV30|10|-|TRBJ1-1|-
TGTGCCTGGTTAGGGGGTGAAGCTTTCTTT
CAWLGGEAFF
>TRBV11-2|16|TRBD1|TRBJ1-1|-
TGTGCCAGCAGCCCAGGACAGGGGTATATGGGAACTGAAGCTTTCTTT
CASSPGQGYMGTEAFF
>TRBV15|14|TRBD2|TRBJ2-3|-
TGTGCCACGTCAGCGGGGGGGGCCGCAGATACGCAGTATTTT
CATSAGGAADTQYF
>TRBV14|12|-|TRBJ1-4|few
TGTGCCAGCAGCCAGCGACTTGAAAAACTGTTTTTT
CASSQRLEKLFF
>TRBV15|14|TRBD1|TRBJ1-4|-
TGTGCCACCAGCAGGGAACAGGGGCCTGAAAAACTGTTTTTT
CATSREQGPEKLFF
>TRBV3-1/TRBV3-2|15|TRBD2|TRBJ2-7|-
TGTGCCAGCAGTCAAAGGAGCGCGGGAGATTACGAGCAGTACTTC
CASSQRSAGDYEQYF
>TRBV6-4|13|-|TRBJ1-1|-
TGTGCCAGCCGCGCGACAGGGAACACTGAAGCTTTCTTT
CASRATGNTEAFF
>TRBV18|15|-|TRBJ2-3|-
TGTGCCAGCTCACCATTCCCTCCGGGCACAGATACGCAGTATTTT
CASSPFPPGTDTQYF
>TRBV11-2|16|TRBD1|TRBJ1-6|-
TGTGCCAGCAGGGCTCGGACAGGGGGTGACAATTCACCCCTCCACTTT
CASRARTGGDNSPLHF
>TRBV19|14|-|TRBJ1-6|-
TGTGCCAGTAGCCGAGGACAGCGTGGCTCACCCCTCCACTTT
CASSRGQRGSPLHF
>TRBV27|15|-|TRBJ1-5|-
TGTGCCAGCAGACAATCCGGGTCTCAAAATCAGCCCCAGCATTTT
CASRQSGSQNQPQHF
>TRBV19|16|TRBD2|TRBJ2-7|once
TGTGCCAGTAGTATAAGATGGGGAGGGGAAGCCTACGAGCAGTACTTC
CASSIRWGGEAYEQYF
>TRBV6-5|15|TRBD1|TRBJ1-2|-
TGTGCCAGCACTGCCCGGGACAGGGAAGGGTATGGCTACACCTTC
CASTARDREGYGYTF
>TRBV28|16|TRBD1|TRBJ1-2|few
TGTGCCAGCAGTCAACCGGGACAGGGTATTAGTTGGGGCTACACCTTC
CASSQPGQGISWGYTF
>TRBV7-9|16|TRBD2|TRBJ2-2|-
TGTGCCAGCAGCTCAAGAGCGGGGGTTCCCACCGGGGAGCTGTTTTTT
CASSSRAGVPTGELFF
>TRBV21-1|16|-|TRBJ1-2|-
TGTGCCAGCATTTGGCAGCCGGAGCCCTCTAACTATGGCTACACCTTC
CASIWQPEPSNYGYTF
>TRBV20-1|11|-|TRBJ2-5|few
TGCAGTGCTCACAGAGAAGAGACCCAGTACTTC
CSAHREETQYF
>TRBV24-1|14|-|TRBJ1-4|-
TGTGCCACCAGTGACCCGGCGGCAAATGAAAAACTGTTTTTT
CATSDPAANEKLFF
>TRBV7-8|18|TRBD2|TRBJ2-4|few
TGTGCCAGCAGCCAAGGGGGGACTAGCGCTCTAGCCAAAAACATTCAGTACTTC
CASSQGGTSALAKNIQYF
>TRBV4-1|14|-|TRBJ1-5|-
TGCGCCAGCAGCCAAGACAATAGCAATCAGCCCCAGCATTTT
CASSQDNSNQPQHF
>TRBV10-1|14|-|TRBJ1-2|-
TGCGCCAGCAGCGGGACAATGGACCACTATGGCTACACCTTC
CASSGTMDHYGYTF